The T cell receptor beta chain described here comes from a study of T cell responses to AZD1222 COVID-19 vaccine. Study results and caveats: Sampled repertoires all dated from after the peak T cell response.

CDR3 size: 17 residues. With 2 bases clipped from V and 5 bases from J, the junction kept 12 bases outside the gene matches. The germline V gene has CDR1 ENHRY and CDR2 SYGVKD. The table came from immunoSEQ multiplex PCR; TCRdb's copy has only in-frame clones and leaves some out. The sample records under 120,000 clones, 92% being singletons. Remarks on this clone: The antigen is unknown.

The V and J genes are TRBV10-3 and TRBJ2-1, with 7 positions matching TRBD2. The specimen comprised peripheral blood, sampled on day 0 of AZD1222 vaccination. The sequence was collected from an adult in good health. The CDR3 reads CAISEGEGREKHNEQFF. DNA of the CDR3: TGTGCCATCAGTGAGGGGGAGGGGCGGGAGAAACACAATGAGCAGTTCTTC.